This T cell receptor beta chain was sequenced during a study of cytomegalovirus exposure and HLA in healthy donors. Worth noting for this clone: No antigen is known for it.

Overall study findings and caveats: Roughly even sequencing depth across donors was the assumption behind the presence/absence analyses.

The PCR employed 60 Vbeta primers together with 13 Jbeta primers. The assay was immunoSEQ multiplex PCR, and TCRdb's table has in-frame clones only and misses some. This sample has more than 85,000 clones; 10% to 15% occur once, and the top ten carry more than 15%. After removal of 0 bases from V and 9 bases from J, the junction contained 11 bases not matched to a gene. CDR3 length: 17 residues. Germline V gene data show CDR1 as MGHRA and CDR2 as YSYEKL. The material sequenced was PBMCs. The origin of this receptor is a man in his forties in good health and CMV-seropositive. The chain links TRBV4-1 to TRBJ1-6; 7 nucleotides align to TRBD1. As DNA, the CDR3 is TGCGCCAGCAGCCAAGAGGGCTGGGGGACAGTAGGTTCACCCCTCCACTTT. Its translation is CASSQEGWGTVGSPLHF.